Sequencing of this T cell receptor (beta chain) was carried out in a study of CXCR3-negative and CXCR3-positive naive CD8 T cells. About the research overall: Sequencing yielded 120 million to 150 million TRB reads, roughly 1.5 +/- 0.3 million per library.

Notes on the study in general: Whereas both naive subsets had comparably high diversity, memory CD8+ cells had much lower diversity. Memory, not naive, CXCR3-negative and CXCR3-positive cells differed in TRBV-TRBJ usage.

The V gene's germline CDR1 is SQVTM and CDR2 ANQGSEA. This CDR3 region has 15 residues. Naive cells were sorted as CD45RO-, CCR7+, CD27+ and CD95-. Frequency places this clonotype as medium-sized. Its specificity is unknown. UMI labels and 5' RACE were used to prepare the TRB cDNA libraries. After re-calling the 5' RACE reads, TCRdb lists one entry per CDR3 protein, DNA absent. The repertoire table contains some 50,000 distinct CDR3 sequences. V and J are TRBV29-1 and TRBJ2-7; the D gene TCRdb calls, TRBD1, cannot be checked with no DNA. The sequenced sample consisted of naive CXCR3- CD8+ T cells from blood. Subset meaning: CD45RO-CCR7+CD27+CD95- naive CD8+ T cells lacking CXCR3 (TNR3-). The clonotype originates from a human donor in good health. Some clones in this sample may be carry-over from other donors' samples. This CDR3 is CSVEGGRSQSYEQYF.